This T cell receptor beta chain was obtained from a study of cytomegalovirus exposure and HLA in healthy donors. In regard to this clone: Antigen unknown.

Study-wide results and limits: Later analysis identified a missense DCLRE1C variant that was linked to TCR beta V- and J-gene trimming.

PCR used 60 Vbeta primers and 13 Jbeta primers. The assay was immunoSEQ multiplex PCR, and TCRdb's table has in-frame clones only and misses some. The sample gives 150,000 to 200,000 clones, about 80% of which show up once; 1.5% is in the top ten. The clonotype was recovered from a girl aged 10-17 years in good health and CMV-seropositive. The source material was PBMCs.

CDR3 sequence: CAISEGGHSGGYTF. DNA of the CDR3: TGTGCCATCAGTGAAGGGGGCCACTCTGGGGGCTACACCTTC. This chain connects TRBV10-3 to TRBJ1-2; TRBD1 agrees at 7 bases. This CDR3 spans 14 amino acids. Germline assignment: CDR1 ENHRY and CDR2 SYGVKD. Trimming cost V 3 bases and J 8 bases; bases outside gene matches: 9.